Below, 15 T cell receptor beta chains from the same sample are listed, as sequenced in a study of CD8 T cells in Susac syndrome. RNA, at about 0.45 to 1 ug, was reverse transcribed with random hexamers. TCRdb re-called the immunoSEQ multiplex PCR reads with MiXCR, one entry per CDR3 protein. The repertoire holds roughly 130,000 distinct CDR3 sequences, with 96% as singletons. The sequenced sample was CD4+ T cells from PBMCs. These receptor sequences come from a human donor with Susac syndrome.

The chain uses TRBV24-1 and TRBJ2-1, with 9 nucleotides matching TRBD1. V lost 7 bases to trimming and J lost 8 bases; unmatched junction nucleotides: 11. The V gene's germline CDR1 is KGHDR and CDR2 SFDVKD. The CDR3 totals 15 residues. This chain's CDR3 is CATSRTGVGVDEQFF. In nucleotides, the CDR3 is TGTGCCACCAGCCGGACAGGGGTAGGAGTTGATGAGCAGTTCTTC.

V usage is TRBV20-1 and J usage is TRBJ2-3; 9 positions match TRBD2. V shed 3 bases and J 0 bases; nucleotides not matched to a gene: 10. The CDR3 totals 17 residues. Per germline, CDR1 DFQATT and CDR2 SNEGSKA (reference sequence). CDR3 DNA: TGCAGTGCTAGCCGGGTGACTAGCGGACAGAGCACAGATACGCAGTATTTT. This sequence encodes CSASRVTSGQSTDTQYF.

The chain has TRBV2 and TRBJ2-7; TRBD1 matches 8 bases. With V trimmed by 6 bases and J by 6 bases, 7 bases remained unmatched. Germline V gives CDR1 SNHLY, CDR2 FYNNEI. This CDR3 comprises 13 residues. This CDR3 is CASRSGQVGEQYF. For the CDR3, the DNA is TGTGCCAGCAGATCGGGACAGGTCGGCGAGCAGTACTTC.

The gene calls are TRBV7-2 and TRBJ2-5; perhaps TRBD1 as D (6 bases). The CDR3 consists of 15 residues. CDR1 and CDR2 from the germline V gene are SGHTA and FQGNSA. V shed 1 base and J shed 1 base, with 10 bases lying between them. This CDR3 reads CASSLVRGLQETQYF. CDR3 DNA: TGTGCCAGCAGCTTAGTCAGGGGCCTCCAAGAGACCCAGTACTTC. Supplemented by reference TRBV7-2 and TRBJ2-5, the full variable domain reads GAGVSQSPSNKVTEKGKDVELRCDPISGHTALYWYRQSLGQGLEFLIYFQGNSAPDKSGLPSDRFSAERTGGSVSTLTIQRTQQEDSAVYLCASSLVRGLQETQYFGPGTRLLVL.

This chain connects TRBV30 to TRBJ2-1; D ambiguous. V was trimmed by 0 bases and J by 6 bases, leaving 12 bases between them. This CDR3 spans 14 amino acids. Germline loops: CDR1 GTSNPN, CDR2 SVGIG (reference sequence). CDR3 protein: CAWSVGLRLNEQFF. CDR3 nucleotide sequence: TGTGCCTGGAGTGTTGGCCTCCGTCTCAATGAGCAGTTCTTC.

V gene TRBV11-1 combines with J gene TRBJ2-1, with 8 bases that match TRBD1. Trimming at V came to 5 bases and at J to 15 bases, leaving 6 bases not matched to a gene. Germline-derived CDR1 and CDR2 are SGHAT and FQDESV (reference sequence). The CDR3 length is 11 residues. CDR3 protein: CASSHSGGVFF. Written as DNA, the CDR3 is TGTGCCAGCAGCCATTCAGGGGGCGTGTTCTTC.

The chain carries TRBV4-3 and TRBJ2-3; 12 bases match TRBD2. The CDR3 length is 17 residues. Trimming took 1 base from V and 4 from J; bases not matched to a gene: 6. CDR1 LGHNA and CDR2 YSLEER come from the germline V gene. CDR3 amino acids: CASSQAWTSGNADTQYF. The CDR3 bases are TGCGCCAGCAGCCAAGCTTGGACTAGCGGGAACGCAGATACGCAGTATTTT.

The CDR3 DNA reads as TGTGCCAGCTCAAATAGCGGGAGAGAGACCCAGTACTTC. The encoded protein is CASSNSGRETQYF. The rearrangement links TRBV18 to TRBJ2-5; TRBD2 aligns across 9 bases. Germline V gene sequence: CDR1 KGHSH, CDR2 LQKENI. This CDR3 contains 13 residues. V shed 5 bases, J shed 4 bases, and the junction held 2 bases outside the gene matches.

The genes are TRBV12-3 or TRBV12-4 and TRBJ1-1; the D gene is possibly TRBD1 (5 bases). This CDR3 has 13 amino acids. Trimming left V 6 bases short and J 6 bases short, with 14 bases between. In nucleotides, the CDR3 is TGTGCCAGCAGCACGGCGGGGGAGGCTGAAGCTTTCTTT. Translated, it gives CASSTAGEAEAFF.

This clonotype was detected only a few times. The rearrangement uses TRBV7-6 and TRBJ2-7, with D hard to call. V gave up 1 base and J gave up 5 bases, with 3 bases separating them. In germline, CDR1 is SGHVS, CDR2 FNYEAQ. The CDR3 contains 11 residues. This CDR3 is CASSLDHEQYF. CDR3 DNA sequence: TGTGCCAGCAGCTTAGACCACGAGCAGTACTTC.

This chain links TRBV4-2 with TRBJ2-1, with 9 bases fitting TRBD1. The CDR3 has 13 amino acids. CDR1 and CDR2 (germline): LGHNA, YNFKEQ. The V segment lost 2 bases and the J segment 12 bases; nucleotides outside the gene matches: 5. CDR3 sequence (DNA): TGTGCCAGCAGCCAAATACAGGGGGCAGGGCAGTTCTTC. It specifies CASSQIQGAGQFF.

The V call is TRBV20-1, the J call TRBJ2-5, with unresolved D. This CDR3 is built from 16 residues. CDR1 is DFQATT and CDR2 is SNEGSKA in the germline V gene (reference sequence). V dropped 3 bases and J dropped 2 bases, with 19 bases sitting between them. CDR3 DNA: TGCAGTGCTAGTCCCCCGGGTGCGTCTTATCAAGAGACCCAGTACTTC. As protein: CSASPPGASYQETQYF.

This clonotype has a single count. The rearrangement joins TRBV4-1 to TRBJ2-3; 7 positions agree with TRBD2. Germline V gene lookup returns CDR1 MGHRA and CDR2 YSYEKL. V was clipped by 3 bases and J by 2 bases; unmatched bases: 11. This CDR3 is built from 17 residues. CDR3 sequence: CASSHSPAGSATDTQYF. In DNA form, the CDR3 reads TGCGCCAGCAGCCATAGCCCAGCGGGATCAGCCACAGATACGCAGTATTTT.

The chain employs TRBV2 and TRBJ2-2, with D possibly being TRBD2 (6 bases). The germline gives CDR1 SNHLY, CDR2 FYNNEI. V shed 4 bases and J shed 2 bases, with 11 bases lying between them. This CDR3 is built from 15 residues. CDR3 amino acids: CASSGVGRNTGELFF. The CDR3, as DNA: TGTGCCAGCAGTGGCGTCGGGAGAAACACCGGGGAGCTGTTTTTT.

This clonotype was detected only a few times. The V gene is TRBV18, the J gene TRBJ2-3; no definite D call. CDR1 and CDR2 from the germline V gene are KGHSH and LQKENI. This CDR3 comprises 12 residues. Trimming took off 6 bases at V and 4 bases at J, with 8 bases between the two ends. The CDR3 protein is CASSLLSDTQYF. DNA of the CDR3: TGTGCCAGCTCGCTTTTATCAGATACGCAGTATTTT.